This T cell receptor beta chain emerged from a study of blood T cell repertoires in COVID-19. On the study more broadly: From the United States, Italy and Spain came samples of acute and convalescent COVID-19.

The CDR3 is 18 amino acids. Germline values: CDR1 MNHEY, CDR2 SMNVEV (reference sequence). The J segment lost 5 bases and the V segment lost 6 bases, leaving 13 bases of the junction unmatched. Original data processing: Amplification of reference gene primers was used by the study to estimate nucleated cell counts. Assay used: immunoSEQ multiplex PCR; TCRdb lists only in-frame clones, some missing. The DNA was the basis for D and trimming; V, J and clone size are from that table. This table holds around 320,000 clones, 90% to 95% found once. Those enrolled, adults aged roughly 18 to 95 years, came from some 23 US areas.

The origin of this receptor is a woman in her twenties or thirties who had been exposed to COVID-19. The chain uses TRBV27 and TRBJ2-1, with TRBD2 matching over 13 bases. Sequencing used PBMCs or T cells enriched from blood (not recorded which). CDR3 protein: CASRKLSQLAGGDNEQFF. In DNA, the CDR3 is TGTGCCAGCAGAAAACTAAGTCAACTAGCGGGGGGGGACAATGAGCAGTTCTTC.